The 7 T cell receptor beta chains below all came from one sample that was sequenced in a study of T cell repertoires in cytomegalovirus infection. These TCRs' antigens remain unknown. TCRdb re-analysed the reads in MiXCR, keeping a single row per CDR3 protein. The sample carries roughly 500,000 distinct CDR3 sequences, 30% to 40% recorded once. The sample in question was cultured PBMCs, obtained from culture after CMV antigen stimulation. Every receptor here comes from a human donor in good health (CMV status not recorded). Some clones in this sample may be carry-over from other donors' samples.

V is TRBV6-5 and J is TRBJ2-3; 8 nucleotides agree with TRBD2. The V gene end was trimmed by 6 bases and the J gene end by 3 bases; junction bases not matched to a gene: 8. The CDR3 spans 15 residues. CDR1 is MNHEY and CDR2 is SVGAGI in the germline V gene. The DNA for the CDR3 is TGTGCCAGCAGCCCGGGGACTAGTCAGACAGATACGCAGTATTTT. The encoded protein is CASSPGTSQTDTQYF.

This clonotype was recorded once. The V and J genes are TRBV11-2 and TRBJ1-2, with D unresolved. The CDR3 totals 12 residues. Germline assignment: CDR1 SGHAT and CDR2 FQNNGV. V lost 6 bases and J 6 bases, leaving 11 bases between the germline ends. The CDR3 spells CASSPPPDGYTF. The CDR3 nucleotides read TGTGCCAGCAGTCCCCCCCCAGATGGCTACACCTTC. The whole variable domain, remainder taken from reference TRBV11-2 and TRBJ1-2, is EAGVAQSPRYKIIEKRQSVAFWCNPISGHATLYWYQQILGQGPKLLIQFQNNGVVDDSQLPKDRFSAERLKGVDSTLKIQPAKLEDSAVYLCASSPPPDGYTFGSGTRLTVV.

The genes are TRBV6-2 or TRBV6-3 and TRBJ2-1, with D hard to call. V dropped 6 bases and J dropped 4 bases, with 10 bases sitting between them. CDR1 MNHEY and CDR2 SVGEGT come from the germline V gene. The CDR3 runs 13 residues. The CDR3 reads CASRETAYNEQFF. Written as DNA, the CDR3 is TGTGCCAGCAGGGAGACCGCGTACAATGAGCAGTTCTTC.

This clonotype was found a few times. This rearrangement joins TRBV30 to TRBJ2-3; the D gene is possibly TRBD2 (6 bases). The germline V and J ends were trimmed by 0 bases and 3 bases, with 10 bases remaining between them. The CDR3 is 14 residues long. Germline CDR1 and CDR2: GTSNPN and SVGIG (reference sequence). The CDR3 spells CAWSVRRVTDTQYF. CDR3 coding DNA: TGTGCCTGGAGTGTAAGGAGGGTTACAGATACGCAGTATTTT.

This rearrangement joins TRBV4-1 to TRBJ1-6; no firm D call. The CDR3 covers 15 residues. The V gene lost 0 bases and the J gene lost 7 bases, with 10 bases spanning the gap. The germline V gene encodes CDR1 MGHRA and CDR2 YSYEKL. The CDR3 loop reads CASSQEQVGNSPLHF. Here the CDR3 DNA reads TGCGCCAGCAGCCAAGAGCAGGTCGGAAATTCACCCCTCCACTTT.

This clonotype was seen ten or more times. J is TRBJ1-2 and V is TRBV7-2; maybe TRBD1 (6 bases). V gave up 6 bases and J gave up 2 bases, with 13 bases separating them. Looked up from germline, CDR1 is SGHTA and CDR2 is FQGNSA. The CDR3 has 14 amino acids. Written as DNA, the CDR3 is TGTGCCAGCAGACCCAGACAGGAGAACTATGGCTACACCTTC. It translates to CASRPRQENYGYTF.

In DNA, the CDR3 is TGTGCCAGCAGTGGCAAGGCACGCACTAATGAAAAACTGTTTTTT. Its translation: CASSGKARTNEKLFF. The genes are TRBV12-3 or TRBV12-4 and TRBJ1-4; D is uncertain. The CDR3 covers 15 residues. Between the trimmed V and J ends, which lost 5 bases and 2 bases, there was a span of 12 bases.